This TCR beta chain is from a study of breast tumors, draining lymph nodes, adjacent tissues. The study's findings and limits: Luminal-like breast cancer showed significantly higher tumor–nontumor repertoire similarity than basal-like. Compared with lymph nodes, tumors were less diverse; compared with nontumor tissue, more.

Each CDR3 protein gets one entry after TCRdb re-called the multiplex PCR reads with MiXCR. The sample consists of around 130,000 distinct CDR3 sequences, just under 20% of them appearing once. Axillary draining lymph nodes of breast cancer patients supplied the node samples. The CDR3 consists of 15 residues. V dropped 5 bases and J dropped 4 bases, with 14 bases sitting between them. The germline V gene encodes CDR1 SNHLY and CDR2 FYNNEI. Comments on this clonotype: The antigen remains unidentified. A much larger clone lies a single base off, so this may be a read error.

The material sequenced was axillary lymph node tissue. The TCR comes from a female donor with breast cancer. Some clones in this sample may be carry-over from other donors' samples. The chain uses TRBV2 and TRBJ2-2, with D hard to call. This CDR3 reads CASSMARWGTGELFF. The CDR3 DNA is TGTGCCAGCAGTATGGCTAGGTGGGGCACCGGGGAGCTGTTTTTT. Full variable domain (outside the CDR3, taken from reference TRBV2 and TRBJ2-2): EPEVTQTPSHQVTQMGQEVILRCVPISNHLYFYWYRQILGQKVEFLVSFYNNEISEKSEIFDDQFSVERPDGSNFTLKIRSTKLEDSAMYFCASSMARWGTGELFFGEGSRLTVL.